The T cell receptor (beta chain) described here comes from a study of T-cell reconstitution after alpha-beta-depleted transplantation in children. The TCRbeta library incorporated unique molecular identifiers. Each CDR3 protein is one row after TCRdb ran MiXCR on the PCR reads. The sample consists of 230,000 or so distinct CDR3 sequences, around 8.9% of them appearing once. The CDR3 length is 15 residues. In this sample, this clonotype turned up many times. Sequenced here: PBMCs from the stem cell graft donor, sampled from the stem cell graft. This receptor was identified in a human donor who donated a stem cell graft to a child with SCID. This chain uses TRBV21-1 with TRBJ2-6. TRBV21-1 is listed as a pseudogene. The CDR3 loop reads CASSKIISGANVLTF. Here the CDR3 DNA reads TGTGCCAGCAGCAAAATCATCTCTGGGGCCAACGTCCTGACTTTC.